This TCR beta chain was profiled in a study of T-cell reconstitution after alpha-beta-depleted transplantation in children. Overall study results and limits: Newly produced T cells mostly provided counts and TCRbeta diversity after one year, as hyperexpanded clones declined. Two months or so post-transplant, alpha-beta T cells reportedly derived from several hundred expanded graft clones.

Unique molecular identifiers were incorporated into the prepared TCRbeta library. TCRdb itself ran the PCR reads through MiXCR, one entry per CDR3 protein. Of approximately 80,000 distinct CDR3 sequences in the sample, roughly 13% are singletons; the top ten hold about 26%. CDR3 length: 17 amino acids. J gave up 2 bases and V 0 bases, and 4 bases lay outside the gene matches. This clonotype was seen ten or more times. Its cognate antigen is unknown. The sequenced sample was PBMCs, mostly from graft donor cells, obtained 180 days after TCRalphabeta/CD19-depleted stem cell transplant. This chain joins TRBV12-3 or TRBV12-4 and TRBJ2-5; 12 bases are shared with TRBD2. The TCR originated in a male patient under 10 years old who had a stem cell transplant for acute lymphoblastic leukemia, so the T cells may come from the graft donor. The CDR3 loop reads CASSLASGLAGQETQYF. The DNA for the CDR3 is TGTGCCAGCAGTTTAGCGTCAGGACTAGCGGGGCAAGAGACCCAGTACTTC.